These 5 T cell receptor beta chains share one sample of origin, sequenced in a study of cytomegalovirus exposure and HLA in healthy donors. PCR used 60 Vbeta primers and 13 Jbeta primers. This table comes from immunoSEQ multiplex PCR, and its TCRdb copy is limited to in-frame clones, with some not included. The sample holds more than 95,000 clones; about 81% are singletons and the top ten take around 0.99%. Sequencing was performed on PBMCs. Receptor source: a woman aged 25 to 39 in good health and CMV-seronegative.

The rearrangement uses TRBV27 and TRBJ2-3, with 10 bases that match TRBD2. Trimming took 7 bases from V and 3 from J; bases not matched to a gene: 4. Germline CDR1 reads MNHEY; CDR2 reads SMNVEV (reference sequence). This CDR3 is 14 amino acids long. The CDR3 loop reads CASMYSGRTDTQYF. The CDR3 DNA reads TGTGCCAGCATGTATAGCGGGAGGACAGATACGCAGTATTTT.

This clone was counted a single time. The genes are TRBV6-6 and TRBJ2-5, with D possibly matching TRBD2 (6 bases). Germline V gives CDR1 MNHNY, CDR2 SVGAGI (reference sequence). Deletions cut 7 bases from V and 4 bases from J, with 10 bases between. The CDR3 is 12 residues long. The CDR3 nucleotides are TGTGCCAGCACCCTGGGGGGAGAGACCCAGTACTTC. It yields the protein CASTLGGETQYF.

The rearrangement uses TRBV6-5 and TRBJ2-7; 10 positions agree with TRBD2. Trimming removed 6 bases from V and 1 base from J; junction bases left unmatched: 6. Germline V gene lookup returns CDR1 MNHEY and CDR2 SVGAGI. This CDR3 contains 15 residues. The CDR3 DNA reads TGTGCCAGCAGCAGGCGGACTAGCGGATCCTACGAGCAGTACTTC. Its protein is CASSRRTSGSYEQYF.

The V and J genes are TRBV19 and TRBJ1-2; 7 bases are a match to TRBD1. CDR1 and CDR2 (germline): LNHDA, SQIVND (reference sequence). The CDR3 spans 14 residues. Losses at the gene ends were 3 bases for V and 6 bases for J; bases not matched to a gene: 7. The CDR3 sequence is CASSISQGVDGYTF. The CDR3 DNA reads as TGTGCCAGTAGTATCTCGCAGGGGGTTGATGGCTACACCTTC.

V usage is TRBV7-2 and J usage is TRBJ2-7; the D is unclear. This CDR3 spans 13 amino acids. The V gene lost 3 bases and the J gene lost 2 bases, with 8 bases spanning the gap. The germline V gene encodes CDR1 SGHTA and CDR2 FQGNSA. Here the CDR3 reads CASSFSRAYEQYF. The CDR3 coding sequence is TGTGCCAGCAGCTTCTCCCGTGCCTACGAGCAGTACTTC.